Here is one TCR beta chain with its context. This sample was included in a study of blood T cell repertoires in COVID-19. V lost 6 bases and J lost 0, with 11 bases in between. Germline CDR1 is MDHEN and CDR2 is SYDVKM. This CDR3 contains 14 residues. TCRdb's table, derived via immunoSEQ multiplex PCR, lists solely in-frame clones and lacks some. The repertoire holds under 200,000 clones, with about 83% as singletons. The specimen was peripheral blood. This TCR was recovered from a human donor in a cohort sampled during active COVID-19. The V gene is TRBV28, the J gene TRBJ1-2, with D possibly being TRBD1 (5 bases). CDR3 DNA: TGTGCCAGCAGCCAACTACAGGCTAACTATGGCTACACCTTC. Its translation: CASSQLQANYGYTF.